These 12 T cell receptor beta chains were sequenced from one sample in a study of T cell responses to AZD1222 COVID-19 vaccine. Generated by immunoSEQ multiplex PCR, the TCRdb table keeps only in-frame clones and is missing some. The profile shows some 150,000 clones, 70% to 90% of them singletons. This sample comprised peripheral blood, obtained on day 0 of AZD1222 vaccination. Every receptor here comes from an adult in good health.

The CDR3 here is CASSLYRDWVNTEAFF. In nucleotides, the CDR3 is TGTGCCAGCAGTCTATACAGGGATTGGGTGAACACTGAAGCTTTCTTT. This chain links TRBV27 with TRBJ1-1; D may be TRBD1 (6 bases). Germline values: CDR1 MNHEY, CDR2 SMNVEV (reference sequence). V was clipped by 5 bases and J by 0 bases, with 16 bases between them. This CDR3 is 16 amino acids long.

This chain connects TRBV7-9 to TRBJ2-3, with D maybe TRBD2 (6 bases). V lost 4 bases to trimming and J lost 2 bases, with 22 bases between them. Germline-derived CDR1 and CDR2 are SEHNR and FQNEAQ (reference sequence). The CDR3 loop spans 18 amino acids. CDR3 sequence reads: CASSSGPGTGGITDTQYF. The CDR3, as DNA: TGTGCCAGCAGCTCTGGTCCCGGGACTGGCGGGATCACAGATACGCAGTATTTT.

In DNA form, the CDR3 reads TGTGCCAGCAGGAGGCGGGACAGTGGCATTCAGTACTTC. Residues: CASRRRDSGIQYF. The rearrangement uses TRBV12-3 or TRBV12-4 and TRBJ2-4, with D possibly TRBD1 on 7 matching bases. The CDR3 is 13 residues long. The germline V and J ends were trimmed by 6 bases and 9 bases, with 15 bases remaining between them.

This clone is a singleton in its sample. CDR3 loop: CASSEVGGRSNQPQHF. The CDR3 DNA reads TGTGCCAGCAGTGAAGTAGGGGGCCGCAGCAATCAGCCCCAGCATTTT. The genes are TRBV6-1 and TRBJ1-5; 7 bases align to TRBD1. Trimming took 1 base from V and 1 from J; bases not matched to a gene: 4. Germline V gene data show CDR1 as MNHNS and CDR2 as SASEGT. CDR3 length equals 16 residues.

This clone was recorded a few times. CDR3 sequence: CASAVRDQETQYF. CDR3 nucleotide sequence: TGTGCCAGTGCGGTCCGGGACCAAGAGACCCAGTACTTC. The chain combines TRBV19 with TRBJ2-5; D gene ambiguous. This CDR3 region has 13 residues. Trimming took 8 bases from V and 0 from J, leaving 10 bases between them. The germline gives CDR1 LNHDA, CDR2 SQIVND (reference sequence).

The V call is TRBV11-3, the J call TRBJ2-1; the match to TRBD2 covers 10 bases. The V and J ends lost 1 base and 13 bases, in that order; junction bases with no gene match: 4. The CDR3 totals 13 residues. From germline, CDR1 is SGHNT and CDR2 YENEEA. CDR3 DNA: TGTGCCAGCAGCTTAGGGGGGACTAGCGACCAGTTCTTC. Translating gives CASSLGGTSDQFF.

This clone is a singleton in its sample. The CDR3 spells CASSLEGLNQPQHF. In DNA, the CDR3 is TGTGCCAGTAGCCTAGAGGGCTTGAATCAGCCCCAGCATTTT. This chain links TRBV19 with TRBJ1-5; D is ambiguous. The V gene's germline CDR1 is LNHDA and CDR2 SQIVND (reference sequence). Trimming stripped 6 bases from V and 4 bases from J, with 13 bases between. The CDR3 has 14 amino acids.

CDR3 amino acids: CASSLVVGTDTQYF. CDR3 DNA sequence: TGTGCCAGCAGCTTAGTGGTGGGCACAGATACGCAGTATTTT. The chain couples TRBV7-9 to TRBJ2-3; D ambiguous. Germline V gene sequence: CDR1 SEHNR, CDR2 FQNEAQ (reference sequence). The V gene lost 1 base and the J gene lost 1 base, with 6 bases spanning the gap. The CDR3 is 14 amino acids.

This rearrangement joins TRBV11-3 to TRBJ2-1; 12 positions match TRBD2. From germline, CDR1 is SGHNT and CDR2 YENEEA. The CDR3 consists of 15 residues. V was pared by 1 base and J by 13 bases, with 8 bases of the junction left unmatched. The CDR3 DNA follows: TGTGCCAGCAGCTTAGGCGCTAGCGGGAGGGCCGGACAGTTCTTC. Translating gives CASSLGASGRAGQFF.

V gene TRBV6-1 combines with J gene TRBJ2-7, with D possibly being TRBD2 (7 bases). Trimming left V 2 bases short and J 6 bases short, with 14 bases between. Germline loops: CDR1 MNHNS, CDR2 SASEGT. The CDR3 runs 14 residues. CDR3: CASSEFGGRFEQYF. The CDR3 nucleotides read TGTGCCAGCAGTGAATTCGGGGGGCGGTTCGAGCAGTACTTC.

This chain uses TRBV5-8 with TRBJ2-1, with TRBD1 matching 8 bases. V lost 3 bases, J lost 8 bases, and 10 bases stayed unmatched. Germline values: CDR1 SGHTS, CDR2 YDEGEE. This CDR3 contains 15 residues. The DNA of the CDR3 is TGTGCCAGCAGCTCTACCGGGACAGGAATACATGAGCAGTTCTTC. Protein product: CASSSTGTGIHEQFF.

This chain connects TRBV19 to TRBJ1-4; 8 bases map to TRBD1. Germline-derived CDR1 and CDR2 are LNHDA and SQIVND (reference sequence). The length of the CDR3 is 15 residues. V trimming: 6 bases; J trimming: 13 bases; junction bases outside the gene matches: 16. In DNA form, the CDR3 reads TGTGCCAGTAGCCTTGGAGGGACAGGCGGAGAAGGACTGTTTTTT. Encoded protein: CASSLGGTGGEGLFF.